These 3 T cell receptor beta chains were all obtained from the same sample, sequenced in a study of identical twins. TCRdb re-analysed the 5' RACE reads in MiXCR, keeping a single row per CDR3 protein. The sample carries 600,000 to 700,000 distinct CDR3 sequences, about 20% recorded once. This same sample was also part of a study on T cells expressing NK-cell markers.

Sequencing was done on a sample of PBMCs. The receptors here all came from a woman between 18 and 29 years old in good health.

This clonotype has a handful of counts. V is TRBV7-2 and J is TRBJ2-7, with 7 nucleotides matching TRBD1. This CDR3 comprises 16 residues. Germline CDR1 reads SGHTA; CDR2 reads FQGNSA. Trimming at V came to 2 bases and at J to 3 bases, leaving 10 bases not matched to a gene. The CDR3 sequence: CASSLMPGGFDYEQYF. CDR3 DNA sequence: TGTGCCAGCAGCTTAATGCCAGGGGGTTTCGACTACGAGCAGTACTTC.

This clonotype occurred many times. The rearrangement links TRBV20-1 to TRBJ2-1; D unclear. Germline values: CDR1 DFQATT, CDR2 SNEGSKA (reference sequence). The CDR3 extends over 17 amino acids. V was pared by 1 base and J by 0 bases, with 16 bases between. CDR3 residues: CSARAIDFMSSYNEQFF. The CDR3 bases are TGCAGTGCTAGAGCGATTGACTTCATGAGCTCCTACAATGAGCAGTTCTTC.

The V gene is TRBV7-6, the J gene TRBJ1-2; TRBD1 aligns across 7 bases. V lost 1 base and J lost 8; bases outside the gene matches: 10. The V gene's germline CDR1 is SGHVS and CDR2 FNYEAQ. The CDR3 has 15 amino acids. CDR3 in amino acids: CASSLGGTGVAGYTF. The CDR3 nucleotides read TGTGCCAGCAGCTTAGGGGGAACAGGGGTCGCAGGCTACACCTTC.